This T cell receptor beta chain was retrieved from a study of blood T cell repertoires in COVID-19. This clone was recorded once. CDR3 length: 12 amino acids. V dropped 7 bases and J dropped 7 bases, with 13 bases sitting between them. In germline, CDR1 is MDHEN, CDR2 SYDVKM. Per the original data handling: Estimates of nucleated cell counts were drawn from the amplification of reference gene primers. Assay: immunoSEQ multiplex PCR; the TCRdb copy retains only in-frame clones and omits some. The V and J calls and clone size are taken from that table; D and trimming were inferred from the DNA. This sample has approximately 250,000 clones, with approximately 84% found just once.

The chain carries TRBV28 and TRBJ1-2, with a tentative D call TRBD1 (6 bases). The receptor was isolated from a man aged 35 to 55 with acute or convalescent COVID-19. Material for sequencing was peripheral blood. The CDR3 loop reads CASTGVRSGYTF. The CDR3 nucleotides are TGTGCCAGCACAGGGGTGAGGTCTGGCTACACCTTC.